The rows below give T cell receptor beta chains drawn from one sample of a study of blood T cell repertoires in COVID-19. Clones were sequenced by immunoSEQ multiplex PCR, and TCRdb holds only the in-frame ones, with some missing. The sample records approximately 240,000 clones, 70% to 90% being singletons. The sequenced material came from peripheral blood. These receptor sequences come from a man aged 45 to 65 who had recovered from COVID-19. CDR3s include the opening cysteine and the closing phenylalanine or tryptophan. Each record gives: CDR3 length, J gene, clone size, D gene, V gene, CDR3 DNA, CDR3 protein. D genes are given only for firm matches. Size is stated for part of the rows, as once, few or many counts, or as a class when the clone is expanded.

length: 14; J: TRBJ2-7; size: once; D: TRBD1; V: TRBV19; DNA: TGTGCCAGTAGTCGAGGACAGGCCCCCTACGAGCAGTACTTC; CDR3: CASSRGQAPYEQYF
length: 16; J: TRBJ1-3; size: once; D: TRBD1; V: TRBV28; DNA: TGTGCCAGCAGTTCAAATGACAGGGTGCCTGGAAACACCATATATTTT; CDR3: CASSSNDRVPGNTIYF
length: 13; J: TRBJ2-7; size: -; D: TRBD2; V: TRBV28; DNA: TGTGCCAGCACTAGCGGGAGTATGTACGAGCAGTACTTC; CDR3: CASTSGSMYEQYF
length: 12; J: TRBJ2-1; size: -; D: -; V: TRBV28; DNA: TGTGCCAGCACCTCACTACTCAATGAGCAGTTCTTC; CDR3: CASTSLLNEQFF
length: 16; J: TRBJ1-4; size: -; D: -; V: TRBV7-2; DNA: TGTGCCAGCAGCTTAGTGGGGACATTAGAGGGTGAAAAACTGTTTTTT; CDR3: CASSLVGTLEGEKLFF
length: 14; J: TRBJ1-5; size: -; D: -; V: TRBV27; DNA: TGTGCCAGCAGTCCCCGAGAAATCGGTCAGCCCCAGCATTTT; CDR3: CASSPREIGQPQHF
length: 14; J: TRBJ1-1; size: -; D: -; V: TRBV2; DNA: TGTGCCAGCAGCCCTCACGCAGATGGCACTGAAGCTTTCTTT; CDR3: CASSPHADGTEAFF
length: 13; J: TRBJ1-5; size: -; D: -; V: TRBV27; DNA: TGTGCCAGCAGTTTTCGGGGCAATCAGCCCCAGCATTTT; CDR3: CASSFRGNQPQHF
length: 14; J: TRBJ2-5; size: -; D: -; V: TRBV3-1/TRBV3-2; DNA: TGTGCCAGCAGCCAATACTTGCGGGAAGAGACCCAGTACTTC; CDR3: CASSQYLREETQYF
length: 13; J: TRBJ1-5; size: -; D: -; V: TRBV24-1; DNA: TGTGCCACCAGCAGGGGCGGGCGTCAGCCCCAGCATTTT; CDR3: CATSRGGRQPQHF
length: 16; J: TRBJ2-1; size: few; D: TRBD2; V: TRBV18; DNA: TGTGCCAGCTCATACGGGACTAGCGGGGCTTACAATGAGCAGTTCTTC; CDR3: CASSYGTSGAYNEQFF
length: 12; J: TRBJ1-1; size: -; D: -; V: TRBV7-9; DNA: TGTGCCAGCAGCTTATCCCTCAGGGAAGCTTTCTTT; CDR3: CASSLSLREAFF
length: 12; J: TRBJ2-7; size: -; D: -; V: TRBV7-2; DNA: TGTGCCAGCAGCCCCCCCTTTTTCGAGCAGTACTTC; CDR3: CASSPPFFEQYF
length: 16; J: TRBJ1-6; size: -; D: -; V: TRBV10-1; DNA: TGCGCCAGCAGCAGACAGGTGGGTTCCTATAATTCACCCCTCCACTTT; CDR3: CASSRQVGSYNSPLHF
length: 15; J: TRBJ2-7; size: -; D: TRBD2; V: TRBV28; DNA: TGTGCCAGCAGTTTAGCTAGCGGGGGCTCCTACGAGCAGTACTTC; CDR3: CASSLASGGSYEQYF
length: 15; J: TRBJ2-3; size: -; D: TRBD1; V: TRBV28; DNA: TGTGCCAGCGGGGACAGGGGGAGGGATGCAGATACGCAGTATTTT; CDR3: CASGDRGRDADTQYF
length: 14; J: TRBJ1-4; size: few; D: -; V: TRBV7-2; DNA: TGTGCCAGCAGCACCGGGGGAGCGAGTGAAAAACTGTTTTTT; CDR3: CASSTGGASEKLFF
length: 15; J: TRBJ1-2; size: few; D: -; V: TRBV27; DNA: TGTGCCAGCAGAGACAGCAAACGTTCTAACTATGGCTACACCTTC; CDR3: CASRDSKRSNYGYTF
length: 17; J: TRBJ2-5; size: -; D: TRBD2; V: TRBV15; DNA: TGTGCCACCAGCAGAGATAGGACTAGCGGGAGGGGAGAGACCCAGTACTTC; CDR3: CATSRDRTSGRGETQYF
length: 13; J: TRBJ2-7; size: -; D: -; V: TRBV6-5; DNA: TGTGCCAGCAGGCTTCTGGCTCCCTACGAGCAGTACTTC; CDR3: CASRLLAPYEQYF
length: 16; J: TRBJ2-3; size: -; D: TRBD2; V: TRBV7-9; DNA: TGTGCCAGCAGCCCGGCGGTCGCGGGAGGGCCAGATACGCAGTATTTT; CDR3: CASSPAVAGGPDTQYF
length: 14; J: TRBJ1-1; size: -; D: -; V: TRBV27; DNA: TGTGCCAGCAGTTTGTATGACAGGAACACTGAAGCTTTCTTT; CDR3: CASSLYDRNTEAFF
length: 17; J: TRBJ2-1; size: -; D: -; V: TRBV14; DNA: TGTGCCAGCAGCCAGGGGCTAGGGCAGGGGCTCTACAATGAGCAGTTCTTC; CDR3: CASSQGLGQGLYNEQFF